This entry concerns a single T cell receptor beta chain. This sample is part of a study of regulatory dendritic cells for organ transplantation. Sequencing used immunoSEQ multiplex PCR; TCRdb keeps in-frame clones, though not all of them. Of roughly 35,000 clones in the sample, about 89% were seen once. The TCR sequence derives from a human donor in good health. What was sequenced was naive CD4+ T cells from blood. Subset of the sample: CD45RA+ naive T cells.

The CDR3 is CASSRPGLKDTQYF. The CDR3 bases are TGTGCCAGCAGCCGACCCGGACTGAAAGATACGCAGTATTTT. The chain employs TRBV7-2 and TRBJ2-3, with D possibly matching TRBD2 (5 bases). The ends were cut back, 5 bases at V and 5 bases at J, with 14 bases in the middle. Germline V CDR1 and CDR2: SGHTA, FQGNSA. This CDR3 has 14 amino acids.